This T cell receptor beta chain was retrieved from a study of T cells in women clearing cervical HPV infection. On the study more broadly: Case blood drawn at lesion detection; control blood after infection cleared. Cases' blood sampling followed lesion detection by median around 150 days (90 to 200). Study-level findings and limits: Associations may precede or follow infection; HPV-specific or memory T cells were not isolated. Controls had more TRBV6-7 (around 0.15%) than cases (roughly 0.11%).

The CDR3 is 17 amino acids. Losses at the gene ends were 0 bases for V and 5 bases for J; bases not matched to a gene: 9. Germline CDR1 is MGHRA and CDR2 is YSYEKL. Sequencing was performed with immunoSEQ multiplex PCR; in TCRdb, only in-frame clones are kept and a portion is missing. In total, the table holds about 19,000 clones. Remarks on this clone: Its antigen is as yet unknown. The sequenced fragment ends 3 residues before the CDR3 boundary, so the rest is inferred from the germline J gene.

The V gene is TRBV4-1, the J gene TRBJ2-1, with 8 bases fitting TRBD2. The sequenced sample consisted of blood buffy coat. This clonotype originated in a woman aged 18-69 years with a cervical HPV16 infection that either progressed to CIN3+ or cleared (not recorded which). This CDR3 is CASSQDSTSGGNNEQFF. The sequenced part of the CDR3 DNA is TGCGCCAGCAGCCAAGATTCCACGAGCGGGGGTAACAATGAG.